The present TCR beta chain was sequenced within a study of T cells after yellow fever vaccination. Study-level results: Boosting was followed by the reappearance of most primary-vaccination clones (under 97% CD4, about 90% CD8).

TCRdb used MiXCR to reprocess the 5' RACE reads, holding one entry per CDR3 protein. The top ten hold roughly 2.5% of the sample, which has some 110,000 distinct CDR3 sequences, about 7.8% seen once. In this sample, this clonotype turned up many times. The antigen is undetermined. Germline values: CDR1 SSHAT, CDR2 FNYEAQ (reference sequence). CDR3 length: 16 residues. V lost 1 base to trimming and J lost 5 bases, with 17 bases between them. The chain recombines TRBV7-7 with TRBJ2-5; D tentatively reads TRBD1 or TRBD2 (5 bases each). Material: CD4+ T cells sorted from PBMCs, obtained approximately 47 days after the first yellow fever vaccination. This TCR came from a man aged 18-30 years who received the YFV17D yellow fever vaccine. CDR3 protein: CASSLEVQGAGETQYF. The DNA of the CDR3 is TGTGCCAGCAGCTTAGAGGTGCAGGGTGCGGGTGAGACCCAGTACTTC.